Listed below are T cell receptor beta chains from one sample, sequenced in a study of identifying expanded T cells in peripheral blood. Here immunoSEQ multiplex PCR was the method, and the copy in TCRdb shows in-frame clones only, minus some. This table holds about 52,000 clones, 82% found once. Sequenced material: blood. These receptors came from a person aged 18 to 70 in good health. Both conserved end residues are part of each CDR3. A D gene is named only where the DNA matches it firmly. Size tells how often a clone was seen (once, few, many) or the class of an expanded clone, and some rows leave it out.

.	15	TRBV7-9	.	TRBJ1-4	CASSSGAGYNEKLFF	TGTGCCAGCAGCTCAGGGGCAGGGTATAATGAAAAACTGTTTTTT
many	15	TRBV11-2	TRBD1	TRBJ1-1	CASSSQGSWNTEAFF	TGTGCCAGCAGCTCACAGGGGAGTTGGAACACTGAAGCTTTCTTT
.	14	TRBV5-6	.	TRBJ1-2	CASNREGPSYGYTF	TGTGCCAGCAACCGGGAGGGTCCCAGTTATGGCTACACCTTC
.	15	TRBV30	TRBD2	TRBJ2-5	CAWSVLAGPQETQYF	TGTGCCTGGAGTGTACTAGCGGGCCCCCAAGAGACCCAGTACTTC
.	10	TRBV21-1	.	TRBJ1-2	CASNGGGYTF	TGTGCCAGCAACGGGGGGGGCTACACCTTC
.	16	TRBV6-1	.	TRBJ1-1	CASREWVRDSSSQAFF	TGTGCCAGCAGGGAATGGGTCAGGGATTCCAGCTCTCAAGCTTTCTTT
.	14	TRBV4-3	.	TRBJ1-1	CASSQTTGNTEAFF	TGCGCCAGCAGCCAAACGACAGGGAACACTGAAGCTTTCTTT
few	12	TRBV30	.	TRBJ2-2	CAWNQVMGELFF	TGTGCCTGGAACCAGGTCATGGGGGAGCTGTTTTTT
once	15	TRBV4-1	TRBD1	TRBJ1-6	CASSPRDRENSPLHF	TGCGCCAGCAGCCCGCGGGACAGGGAGAATTCACCCCTCCACTTT
.	14	TRBV11-2	.	TRBJ1-1	CASSWGSMNTEAFF	TGTGCCAGCAGCTGGGGGTCTATGAACACTGAAGCTTTCTTT
.	13	TRBV6-4	.	TRBJ1-5	CASSRDSNQPQHF	TGTGCCAGCAGCCGGGATAGCAATCAGCCCCAGCATTTT
.	17	TRBV9	TRBD1	TRBJ2-3	CASSLQTGTGGADTQYF	TGTGCCAGCAGCTTGCAAACCGGGACAGGGGGCGCAGATACGCAGTATTTT
.	17	TRBV4-2	.	TRBJ2-3	CASSQDTPALGADTQYF	TGTGCCAGCAGCCAAGATACTCCGGCACTGGGCGCAGATACGCAGTATTTT
.	17	TRBV7-9	TRBD2	TRBJ2-5	CASSFFGLAGGLETQYF	TGTGCCAGCAGCTTTTTTGGACTAGCGGGAGGGTTGGAGACCCAGTACTTC
.	16	TRBV7-8	TRBD1	TRBJ2-7	CASSLAPTGTGYEQYF	TGTGCCAGCAGCTTAGCCCCGACCGGGACAGGCTACGAGCAGTACTTC
.	16	TRBV18	.	TRBJ1-1	CASSPRGGVGTTEAFF	TGTGCCAGCTCACCAAGAGGAGGGGTCGGGACCACTGAAGCTTTCTTT
.	14	TRBV27	.	TRBJ2-7	CASSFSWNQHEQYF	TGTGCCAGCAGTTTTTCATGGAATCAGCACGAGCAGTACTTC
.	15	TRBV6-4	.	TRBJ2-1	CASSDSNGDHNEQFF	TGTGCCAGCAGTGACTCTAATGGGGACCACAATGAGCAGTTCTTC
.	12	TRBV5-5	TRBD1	TRBJ1-1	CASSLMTGGAFF	TGTGCCAGCAGCTTGATGACAGGGGGAGCTTTCTTT
.	13	TRBV18	.	TRBJ1-2	CASSPQRDYGYTF	TGTGCCAGCTCACCCCAGAGGGACTATGGCTACACCTTC
.	15	TRBV28	TRBD1	TRBJ2-1	CASSLSGTGKHEQFF	TGTGCCAGCAGTTTATCAGGGACAGGGAAGCATGAGCAGTTCTTC
few	16	TRBV7-9	.	TRBJ2-2	CASSIPAGLGTGELFF	TGTGCCAGCAGCATCCCTGCAGGGTTGGGGACCGGGGAGCTGTTTTTT
few	15	TRBV6-5	.	TRBJ2-2	CASSGVYGGTGELFF	TGTGCCAGCAGCGGAGTCTATGGTGGCACCGGGGAGCTGTTTTTT
.	17	TRBV7-2	TRBD2	TRBJ2-3	CASSLGASGGSTDTQYF	TGTGCCAGCAGCTTAGGGGCTAGCGGGGGGAGCACAGATACGCAGTATTTT
.	15	TRBV10-2	.	TRBJ2-5	CASSEGVGSRETQYF	TGCGCCAGCAGTGAGGGGGTAGGGTCGAGAGAGACCCAGTACTTC
.	16	TRBV6-1	.	TRBJ1-5	CASSEALLGWDQPQHF	TGTGCCAGCAGTGAAGCGCTTCTAGGGTGGGACCAGCCCCAGCATTTT
.	14	TRBV19	.	TRBJ1-2	CASSLQVITGGYTF	TGTGCCAGTAGTCTCCAGGTAATAACAGGTGGCTACACCTTC
.	15	TRBV6-5	TRBD2	TRBJ2-3	CASRPGLAPTDTQYF	TGTGCCAGCAGACCGGGACTAGCTCCCACAGATACGCAGTATTTT
.	13	TRBV18	.	TRBJ1-5	CASSLNSNQPQHF	TGTGCCAGCTCACTCAATAGCAATCAGCCCCAGCATTTT
.	12	TRBV10-3	TRBD1	TRBJ2-7	CAISGQGLEQYF	TGTGCCATCAGTGGACAGGGGCTGGAGCAGTACTTC
.	15	TRBV11-1	TRBD2	TRBJ2-1	CASSFGLAGGGEQFF	TGTGCCAGCAGCTTCGGACTAGCGGGGGGAGGTGAGCAGTTCTTC
.	15	TRBV11-3	TRBD1	TRBJ2-7	CASSLRAGGVYEQYF	TGTGCCAGCAGCTTAAGGGCAGGGGGCGTTTACGAGCAGTACTTC
.	17	TRBV4-2	TRBD2	TRBJ2-3	CASSQGRRGGNTDTQYF	TGTGCCAGCAGCCAGGGCCGTCGGGGGGGAAACACAGATACGCAGTATTTT
.	13	TRBV7-2	TRBD2	TRBJ2-1	CASSLDSGGPAFF	TGTGCCAGCAGCTTAGATAGCGGGGGCCCTGCGTTCTTC
.	14	TRBV6-5	.	TRBJ1-3	CASRITSSGNTIYF	TGTGCCAGCAGGATCACATCATCTGGAAACACCATATATTTT
.	12	TRBV5-1	.	TRBJ2-1	CASSFDYTEQFF	TGCGCCAGCAGCTTCGATTATACTGAGCAGTTCTTC
.	15	TRBV19	.	TRBJ2-2	CASSIVAGAIGELFF	TGTGCCAGTAGTATTGTAGCAGGGGCCATCGGGGAGCTGTTTTTT
.	14	TRBV9	.	TRBJ1-1	CASSETPVNTEAFF	TGTGCCAGCAGCGAGACCCCGGTGAACACTGAAGCTTTCTTT
few	15	TRBV7-7	TRBD2	TRBJ2-3	CASSLETSGGGTQYF	TGTGCCAGCAGCTTAGAAACTAGCGGGGGGGGTACGCAGTATTTT
.	17	TRBV9	.	TRBJ2-2	CASSVAGTPGNTGELFF	TGTGCCAGCAGCGTAGCTGGGACTCCTGGGAACACCGGGGAGCTGTTTTTT
.	15	TRBV27	TRBD1	TRBJ2-1	CASRPRDRESNEQFF	TGTGCCAGCAGACCCCGGGACAGGGAATCGAATGAGCAGTTCTTC
.	13	TRBV7-2	TRBD2	TRBJ2-5	CASSPGTSETQYF	TGTGCCAGCAGCCCAGGGACTAGCGAGACCCAGTACTTC